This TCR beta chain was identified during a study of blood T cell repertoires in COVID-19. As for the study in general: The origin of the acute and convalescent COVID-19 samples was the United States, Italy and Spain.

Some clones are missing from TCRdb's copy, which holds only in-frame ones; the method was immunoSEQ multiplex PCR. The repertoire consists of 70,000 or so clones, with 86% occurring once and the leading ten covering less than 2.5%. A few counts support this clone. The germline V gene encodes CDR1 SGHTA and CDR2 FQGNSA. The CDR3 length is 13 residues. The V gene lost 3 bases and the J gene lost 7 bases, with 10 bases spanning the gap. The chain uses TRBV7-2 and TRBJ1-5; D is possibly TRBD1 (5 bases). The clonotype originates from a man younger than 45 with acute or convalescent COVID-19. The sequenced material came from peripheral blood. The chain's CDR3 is CASSFQGGQPQHF. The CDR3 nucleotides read TGTGCCAGCAGCTTTCAGGGCGGCCAGCCCCAGCATTTT. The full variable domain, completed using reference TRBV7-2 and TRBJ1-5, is GAGVSQSPSNKVTEKGKDVELRCDPISGHTALYWYRQSLGQGLEFLIYFQGNSAPDKSGLPSDRFSAERTGGSVSTLTIQRTQQEDSAVYLCASSFQGGQPQHFGDGTRLSIL.